This T cell receptor (beta chain) was sequenced in a study of CD8 T cells in ankylosing spondylitis. Study results and limitations: A TCR beta motif of 8 or 9 highly homologous variants appeared characteristic of ankylosing spondylitis blood. Disease-linked clones displayed a CD8+ phenotype and appeared relatively rarely in peripheral blood. Significantly higher representation of disease-linked clones was reported for matched ankylosing spondylitis synovial fluid.

With respect to this clonotype: The antigen remains unidentified.

Quantitative molecular-barcoded 5'-RACE generated the TCR beta libraries. Using its own MiXCR run on the 5' RACE reads, TCRdb lists one record per CDR3 protein. This sample has more than 650,000 distinct CDR3 sequences, with 12% found just once. Germline V gives CDR1 DFQATT, CDR2 SNEGSKA (reference sequence). J lost 5 bases, V lost 1 base, and 1 base had no gene match. The CDR3 consists of 13 residues. The TCR was taken from a male donor with ankylosing spondylitis. Sequencing was performed on blood, either unsorted or a sorted T cell fraction (not recorded which). The genes are TRBV20-1 and TRBJ1-5; 8 nucleotides match TRBD1. The CDR3 nucleotides read TGCAGTGCTAGAGGGACAGGGTATCAGCCCCAGCATTTT. This gives the protein CSARGTGYQPQHF.